This TCR beta chain was found in a study of response to subunit inactivated influenza vaccine. The CDR3 sequence is 12 residues long. Trimming took 6 bases from V and 7 from J, leaving 15 bases between them. Germline assignment: CDR1 SQVTM and CDR2 ANQGSEA. From the RT-PCR reads, TCRdb called clonotypes with MiXCR, one entry per CDR3 protein. This table holds 530,000 or so distinct CDR3 sequences, about 10% found once. This material consisted of PBMCs from blood, taken on the day of vaccination. The rearrangement uses TRBV29-1 and TRBJ1-1, with D maybe TRBD1 (5 bases). The sequence was obtained from a man between 45 and 60 years old who received an inactivated influenza vaccine. The CDR3 region is CSVLRGSSEAFF. The CDR3 bases are TGCAGCGTCCTGAGGGGATCGAGTGAAGCTTTCTTT.